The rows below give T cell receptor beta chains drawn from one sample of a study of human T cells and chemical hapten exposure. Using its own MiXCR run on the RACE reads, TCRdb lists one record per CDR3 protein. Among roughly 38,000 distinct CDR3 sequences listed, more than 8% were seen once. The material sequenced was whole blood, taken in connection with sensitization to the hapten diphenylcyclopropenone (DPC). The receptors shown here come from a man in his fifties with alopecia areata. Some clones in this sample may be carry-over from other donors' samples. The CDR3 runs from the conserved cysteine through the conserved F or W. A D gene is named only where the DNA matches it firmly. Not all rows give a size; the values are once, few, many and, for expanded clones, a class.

cdr3_aa: CASSRPGWNEQFF; cdr3_nt: TGTGCCAGCAGCCGGCCTGGTTGGAATGAGCAGTTCTTC; d_call: -; clone_size: -; j_call: TRBJ2-1; v_call: TRBV7-9
cdr3_aa: CASTQRLAGGDGELFF; cdr3_nt: TGTGCCAGCACCCAGCGGCTAGCGGGAGGTGACGGGGAGCTGTTTTTT; d_call: TRBD2; clone_size: few; j_call: TRBJ2-2; v_call: TRBV7-9
cdr3_aa: CSVLTGEQYF; cdr3_nt: TGCAGCGTTCTCACAGGGGAGCAGTACTTC; d_call: -; clone_size: -; j_call: TRBJ2-7; v_call: TRBV29-1
cdr3_aa: CARVGGQTDTQYF; cdr3_nt: TGCGCTCGGGTCGGGGGACAAACAGATACGCAGTATTTT; d_call: -; clone_size: many; j_call: TRBJ2-3; v_call: TRBV29-1
cdr3_aa: CASSFWDRSNQPQHF; cdr3_nt: TGTGCCAGCAGCTTCTGGGACCGGAGCAATCAGCCCCAGCATTTT; d_call: -; clone_size: few; j_call: TRBJ1-5; v_call: TRBV7-8
cdr3_aa: CASTVALSTDTQYF; cdr3_nt: TGTGCCAGCACAGTAGCGTTAAGCACAGATACGCAGTATTTT; d_call: -; clone_size: -; j_call: TRBJ2-3; v_call: TRBV6-1
cdr3_aa: CASSLRGDSLDKNIQYF; cdr3_nt: TGTGCCAGCAGCTTGAGGGGTGACAGCCTCGACAAAAACATTCAGTACTTC; d_call: -; clone_size: few; j_call: TRBJ2-4; v_call: TRBV5-5
cdr3_aa: CASSESNPPQRYYEQYF; cdr3_nt: TGCGCCAGCAGTGAGTCGAACCCCCCCCAGCGGTACTACGAGCAGTACTTC; d_call: -; clone_size: few; j_call: TRBJ2-7; v_call: TRBV10-1
cdr3_aa: CASSADGNEAFF; cdr3_nt: TGTGCCAGCTCAGCAGACGGCAATGAAGCTTTCTTT; d_call: -; clone_size: many; j_call: TRBJ1-1; v_call: TRBV18
cdr3_aa: CASSVVSGSGNTIYF; cdr3_nt: TGTGCCAGCAGCGTAGTGTCAGGTAGTGGAAACACCATATATTTT; d_call: -; clone_size: few; j_call: TRBJ1-3; v_call: TRBV9
cdr3_aa: CATSRVVGLAGGNQETQYF; cdr3_nt: TGTGCCACCAGCAGAGTAGTAGGACTAGCGGGAGGAAACCAAGAGACCCAGTACTTC; d_call: TRBD2; clone_size: many; j_call: TRBJ2-5; v_call: TRBV15
cdr3_aa: CASSRDGVFYEQYF; cdr3_nt: TGTGCCAGCAGTCGGGACGGAGTCTTCTACGAGCAGTACTTC; d_call: -; clone_size: -; j_call: TRBJ2-7; v_call: TRBV27
cdr3_aa: CASSIYRGRPEQYF; cdr3_nt: TGTGCCAGTAGTATCTACAGGGGGCGGCCCGAGCAGTACTTC; d_call: TRBD1; clone_size: -; j_call: TRBJ2-7; v_call: TRBV19
cdr3_aa: CASSLPGHSYEQYF; cdr3_nt: TGTGCCAGCAGTTTACCGGGCCACTCCTACGAGCAGTACTTC; d_call: -; clone_size: -; j_call: TRBJ2-7; v_call: TRBV12-3/TRBV12-4
cdr3_aa: CSVDLAGEHTDTQYF; cdr3_nt: TGCAGCGTTGACCTAGCGGGAGAGCACACAGATACGCAGTATTTT; d_call: TRBD2; clone_size: -; j_call: TRBJ2-3; v_call: TRBV29-1
cdr3_aa: CASSYPVMNTEAFF; cdr3_nt: TGTGCCAGCAGTTACCCAGTTATGAACACTGAAGCTTTCTTT; d_call: -; clone_size: many; j_call: TRBJ1-1; v_call: TRBV6-2/TRBV6-3
cdr3_aa: CASSLKGSGELFF; cdr3_nt: TGTGCCAGCAGTTTAAAAGGATCCGGGGAGCTGTTTTTT; d_call: -; clone_size: many; j_call: TRBJ2-2; v_call: TRBV12-3/TRBV12-4
cdr3_aa: CSARAAGGGVLGQYF; cdr3_nt: TGCAGTGCTAGAGCTGCGGGAGGGGGGGTACTAGGGCAGTACTTC; d_call: TRBD2; clone_size: -; j_call: TRBJ2-7; v_call: TRBV20-1
cdr3_aa: CASSRYGGDEAGQKLFF; cdr3_nt: TGTGCCAGCTCACGCTACGGAGGCGACGAAGCAGGCCAAAAACTGTTTTTT; d_call: -; clone_size: -; j_call: TRBJ1-4; v_call: TRBV18
cdr3_aa: CSASRAGASQETQYF; cdr3_nt: TGCAGTGCTAGCCGGGCGGGAGCCAGCCAAGAGACCCAGTACTTC; d_call: TRBD2; clone_size: -; j_call: TRBJ2-5; v_call: TRBV20-1
cdr3_aa: CASSLNEGQPQHF; cdr3_nt: TGTGCCAGCAGTCTGAACGAGGGGCAGCCCCAGCATTTT; d_call: -; clone_size: -; j_call: TRBJ1-5; v_call: TRBV12-3/TRBV12-4
cdr3_aa: CASSLDRALNQPQHF; cdr3_nt: TGTGCCAGCAGCCTGGACAGGGCTTTGAATCAGCCCCAGCATTTT; d_call: TRBD1; clone_size: -; j_call: TRBJ1-5; v_call: TRBV7-2
cdr3_aa: CASSRDRVTTNEQFF; cdr3_nt: TGTGCCAGCAGTAGGGACAGGGTGACCACCAATGAGCAGTTCTTC; d_call: TRBD1; clone_size: few; j_call: TRBJ2-1; v_call: TRBV11-2
cdr3_aa: CSVKGLAGSTDTQYF; cdr3_nt: TGCAGTGTAAAGGGGCTAGCGGGGAGCACAGATACGCAGTATTTT; d_call: TRBD2; clone_size: many; j_call: TRBJ2-3; v_call: TRBV20-1
cdr3_aa: CSVDRENTEAFF; cdr3_nt: TGCAGCGTCGACAGGGAGAACACTGAAGCTTTCTTT; d_call: TRBD1; clone_size: -; j_call: TRBJ1-1; v_call: TRBV29-1
cdr3_aa: CASAGTDTQYF; cdr3_nt: TGTGCCAGCGCGGGCACAGATACGCAGTATTTT; d_call: -; clone_size: many; j_call: TRBJ2-3; v_call: TRBV6-1
cdr3_aa: CASQRGARTGELFF; cdr3_nt: TGTGCCAGCCAACGGGGGGCGAGAACCGGGGAGCTGTTTTTT; d_call: -; clone_size: many; j_call: TRBJ2-2; v_call: TRBV6-2/TRBV6-3
cdr3_aa: CASSPELANEQYF; cdr3_nt: TGTGCCAGCAGCCCGGAATTAGCGAACGAGCAGTACTTC; d_call: -; clone_size: few; j_call: TRBJ2-7; v_call: TRBV9
cdr3_aa: CASKQGRSNQPQHF; cdr3_nt: TGTGCCAGCAAGCAGGGAAGGAGCAATCAGCCCCAGCATTTT; d_call: -; clone_size: -; j_call: TRBJ1-5; v_call: TRBV28
cdr3_aa: CAWSPLDTVAQETQYF; cdr3_nt: TGTGCCTGGAGTCCTCTTGATACTGTAGCCCAAGAGACCCAGTACTTC; d_call: -; clone_size: few; j_call: TRBJ2-5; v_call: TRBV30
cdr3_aa: CASSKLQGNTEAFF; cdr3_nt: TGTGCCAGCAGCAAATTGCAAGGGAACACTGAAGCTTTCTTT; d_call: -; clone_size: many; j_call: TRBJ1-1; v_call: TRBV21-1
cdr3_aa: CASSSPRVAGGYNEQFF; cdr3_nt: TGTGCCAGCAGTTCCCCCCGGGTAGCGGGAGGCTACAATGAGCAGTTCTTC; d_call: TRBD2; clone_size: many; j_call: TRBJ2-1; v_call: TRBV27
cdr3_aa: CSAGLAGRGQETQYF; cdr3_nt: TGCAGCGCCGGACTAGCGGGAAGGGGCCAAGAGACCCAGTACTTC; d_call: TRBD2; clone_size: -; j_call: TRBJ2-5; v_call: TRBV29-1
cdr3_aa: CASSLVEPPYEQYF; cdr3_nt: TGTGCCAGCAGCTTAGTAGAGCCCCCCTACGAGCAGTACTTC; d_call: -; clone_size: many; j_call: TRBJ2-7; v_call: TRBV11-1